The 21 T cell receptor beta chains below were found in one sample sequenced in a study of blood T cells in healthy people across ages. The authors ran a second PCR of roughly 6 to 12 cycles using a sample-barcoded 5' primer and a J-beta primer mix. TCRdb passed the 5' RACE reads through MiXCR, listing each CDR3 protein once. The sample lists about 680,000 distinct CDR3 sequences, around half seen once, with approximately 32% in the top ten. The sequencing input was blood. Receptors were obtained from a woman aged 60 to 75 in good health.

On this clonotype itself: One end of the junction fails to match germline, which may point to a read error. The chain carries TRBV5-1 and TRBJ2-3; 8 bases line up with TRBD1. The V gene's germline CDR1 is SGHRS and CDR2 YFSETQ. This CDR3 contains 15 residues. The CDR3 DNA reads TGCGCCAACAGCTCCAGACAGGGGTTGCAACATACGCAGTATTTT. Encoded protein: CANSSRQGLQHTQYF.

The chain's CDR3 is CASRGGQHGQYF. CDR3 DNA sequence: TGTGCCAGCAGGGGAGGGCAGCACGGGCAGTACTTC. This chain joins TRBV2 and TRBJ2-7; TRBD2 matches at 7 bases. The CDR3 length is 12 residues. J was trimmed by 9 bases and V by 6 bases; bases with no gene match: 8. From germline, CDR1 is SNHLY and CDR2 FYNNEI.

This clonotype was seen a handful of times. The chain is built from TRBV20-1 and TRBJ2-7; 7 bases match TRBD2. V dropped 8 bases and J dropped 2; count of bases not matched to a gene: 6. Germline V gives CDR1 DFQATT, CDR2 SNEGSKA (reference sequence). This CDR3 comprises 12 residues. This chain's CDR3 is CSTIGTTYEQYF. DNA for the CDR3: TGCAGTACCATAGGGACTACCTACGAGCAGTACTTC.

The genes are TRBV5-1 and TRBJ2-5; D remains unclear. The ends were cut back, 0 bases at V and 2 bases at J, with 14 bases in the middle. The CDR3 is 16 residues long. Germline CDR1 is SGHRS and CDR2 is YFSETQ. CDR3 sequence reads: CASSLGSIHGQETQYF. The CDR3, as DNA: TGCGCCAGCAGCTTGGGCAGCATACACGGTCAAGAGACCCAGTACTTC.

This clonotype has a count of ten or more. The chain is built from TRBV7-9 and TRBJ2-3, with 7 bases aligning to TRBD1. Germline-derived CDR1 and CDR2 are SEHNR and FQNEAQ (reference sequence). The CDR3 is 14 amino acids. V gave up 5 bases and J gave up 2 bases; unmatched junction bases: 4. The CDR3 loop reads CASSITGDTDTQYF. CDR3 DNA sequence: TGTGCCAGCAGCATTACAGGGGACACAGATACGCAGTATTTT. The whole variable domain, remainder taken from reference TRBV7-9 and TRBJ2-3, is DTGVSQNPRHKITKRGQNVTFRCDPISEHNRLYWYRQTLGQGPEFLTYFQNEAQLEKSRLLSDRFSAERPKGSFSTLEIQRTEQGDSAMYLCASSITGDTDTQYFGPGTRLTVL.

This clonotype was counted ten times or more. The chain carries TRBV20-1 and TRBJ2-1; 10 nucleotides match TRBD1. V lost 3 bases and J lost 3; bases outside the gene matches: 5. Germline CDR1 is DFQATT and CDR2 is SNEGSKA (reference sequence). The CDR3 is 15 amino acids. CDR3 sequence (DNA): TGCAGTGCTAGCTCCGGGACAGGGGTCTACAATGAGCAGTTCTTC. Translation gives CSASSGTGVYNEQFF.

This rearrangement joins TRBV2 to TRBJ2-5; 8 bases align to TRBD2. The V segment lost 3 bases and the J segment 4 bases; nucleotides outside the gene matches: 1. The germline V gene encodes CDR1 SNHLY and CDR2 FYNNEI. CDR3 length: 13 residues. The CDR3 DNA reads TGTGCCAGCAGTGACAGCGGGAGAGAGACCCAGTACTTC. This codes for CASSDSGRETQYF.

The V call is TRBV7-2, the J call TRBJ2-5, with TRBD2 identical over 9 bases. Gene TRBJ2-7 matches the end of the DNA better, so the J call may be wrong. The CDR3 extends over 15 amino acids. CDR1 and CDR2 from the germline V gene are SGHTA and FQGNSA. This CDR3 reads CASSQGTSRTYEQYF. In DNA form, the CDR3 reads TGTGCCAGCAGCCAGGGGACTAGCAGAACCTACGAGCAGTACTTC.

V and J are TRBV10-3 and TRBJ2-1; D remains unclear. This CDR3 is built from 14 residues. CDR1 is ENHRY and CDR2 is SYGVKD in the germline V gene. Trimming took 3 bases from V and 5 from J, leaving 11 bases between them. DNA for the CDR3: TGTGCCATCAGTGACGGGCTACCCAACAATGAGCAGTTCTTC. This sequence encodes CAISDGLPNNEQFF.

The rearrangement joins TRBV28 to TRBJ1-2, with D perhaps TRBD1 (6 bases). The ends were cut back, 6 bases at V and 2 bases at J, with 19 bases in the middle. The CDR3 contains 16 residues. Germline V gene data show CDR1 as MDHEN and CDR2 as SYDVKM. The CDR3 sequence is CASSQPSQGMNYGYTF. The DNA for the CDR3 is TGTGCCAGCAGCCAACCCTCACAGGGTATGAACTATGGCTACACCTTC.

This clonotype was observed at least ten times. This CDR3 reads CASSFGAGYTF. The CDR3 nucleotides are TGTGCCAGCAGTTTTGGGGCCGGCTACACCTTC. The chain combines TRBV12-3 or TRBV12-4 with TRBJ1-2, with D maybe TRBD1 (5 bases). The CDR3 loop spans 11 amino acids. Trimming shortened V by 3 bases and J by 8 bases, and 7 bases separated the two germline ends.

This chain connects TRBV20-1 to TRBJ2-5; 7 bases agree with TRBD2. J lost 2 bases, V lost 6 bases, and 9 bases had no gene match. Germline CDR1 reads DFQATT; CDR2 reads SNEGSKA (reference sequence). This CDR3 spans 14 amino acids. The CDR3, as DNA: TGCAGTGCAACCGGACGAGCGGGACAAGAGACCCAGTACTTC. Its translation: CSATGRAGQETQYF.

The table lists this clonotype with a few counts. The chain recombines TRBV25-1 with TRBJ2-7, with 10 bases identical to TRBD1. V shed 8 bases, J shed 2 bases, and the junction held 12 bases outside the gene matches. This CDR3 has 16 amino acids. Germline CDR1 MGHDK, CDR2 SYGVNS. CDR3 DNA: TGTGCCAGCTCCGATACGGGACAGGGGAGCCCCTACGAGCAGTACTTC. This encodes CASSDTGQGSPYEQYF.

The chain couples TRBV5-1 to TRBJ2-3; D is perhaps TRBD1 or TRBD2 (6 bases each). Between the trimmed V and J ends, which lost 1 base and 2 bases, there was a span of 17 bases. The germline CDR1 and CDR2 sequences are SGHRS and YFSETQ. This CDR3 region has 17 residues. CDR3 loop: CASSLTGATSYTDTQYF. The CDR3 DNA follows: TGCGCCAGCAGCTTGACGGGGGCCACCTCCTACACAGATACGCAGTATTTT.

The chain has TRBV12-3 or TRBV12-4 and TRBJ2-3; D gene uncertain. The CDR3 sequence is 15 residues long. Trimming removed 5 bases at V and 2 bases at J, with 14 bases between. The CDR3: CASSVSEVLTDTQYF. The CDR3 nucleotides read TGTGCCAGCAGTGTTTCCGAGGTACTCACAGATACGCAGTATTTT.

The gene calls are TRBV20-1 and TRBJ2-4; TRBD2 matches at 13 bases. The last part of the DNA fits TRBJ2-7 better; the J call may be wrong. Germline CDR1 is DFQATT and CDR2 is SNEGSKA (reference sequence). This CDR3 region has 16 residues. In nucleotides, the CDR3 is TGCAGTGCTAGAGATCCCGGGACTAGCGGGAACTACGAGCAGTACTTC. Translated, it gives CSARDPGTSGNYEQYF.

The table lists this clonotype with a count of one. The rearrangement uses TRBV7-6 and TRBJ2-6; D gene unclear. This CDR3 spans 12 amino acids. CDR1 and CDR2 (germline): SGHVS, FNYEAQ. V was clipped by 0 bases and J by 11 bases, with 5 bases between them. CDR3 region: CASSLAADVLTF. The CDR3 region has the DNA TGTGCCAGCAGCTTAGCCGCCGACGTCCTGACTTTC. Based on the CDR3 plus reference TRBV7-6 and TRBJ2-6, the full variable domain is GAGVSQSPRYKVTKRGQDVALRCDPISGHVSLYWYRQALGQGPEFLTYFNYEAQQDKSGLPNDRFSAERPEGSISTLTIQRTEQRDSAMYRCASSLAADVLTFGAGSRLTVL.

The gene calls are TRBV11-1 and TRBJ1-2; 9 nucleotides match TRBD1. Germline V gene lookup returns CDR1 SGHAT and CDR2 FQDESV (reference sequence). CDR3 length equals 14 residues. With V trimmed by 3 bases and J by 7 bases, 6 bases remained unmatched. The CDR3 DNA reads TGTGCCAGCAGCTTCCGGGACAGGGACCGTGGCTACACCTTC. This gives the protein CASSFRDRDRGYTF.

J is TRBJ2-4 and V is TRBV14; D gene uncertain. The J call could be wrong; TRBJ2-5 is a better fit for the DNA end. Germline CDR1 SGHDN, CDR2 FVKESK. This CDR3 has 14 amino acids. The CDR3 spells CASSQSLSAETQYF. The DNA for the CDR3 is TGTGCCAGCAGCCAGTCGCTGTCAGCGGAGACCCAGTACTTC.

This clonotype was recorded only once. V and J are TRBV12-3 or TRBV12-4 and TRBJ1-1; TRBD1 aligns across 10 bases. The CDR3 contains 13 residues. V shed 8 bases and J 5 bases; nucleotides not matched to a gene: 5. The CDR3 loop reads CASSDRGPTEAFF. The CDR3 DNA is TGTGCCAGCTCAGACAGGGGGCCGACTGAAGCTTTCTTT.

This clonotype was seen more than once but under ten times. The J gene is TRBJ2-1, the V gene TRBV6-2 or TRBV6-3, with D perhaps TRBD2 (6 bases). Germline V CDR1 and CDR2: MNHEY, SVGEGT. The ends were cut back, 7 bases at V and 8 bases at J, with 15 bases in the middle. The CDR3 spans 13 residues. The DNA for the CDR3 is TGTGCCAGCACTATAACGGGAGCGGATGAGCAGTTCTTC. Encoded protein: CASTITGADEQFF.